Described below is a single T cell receptor beta chain sequence and its context. Its antigen is still unknown. No qualities accompany the bases; no much larger clone lies one base away. This specimen comes from a study of shared clonotypes between healthy human individuals (dated by TCRdb to the early 2020s). Looking at the study overall: Two women and three men aged 18 to 49 years were included in the cohort. To increase sequencing depth and limit assay-specific biases, TCR repertoire library preparation and sequencing were carried out by different laboratories using diverse techniques. To estimate repertoire size and how much clonotypes are shared between individuals, the study performed deep sequencing of blood TCR repertoires from about five healthy adults. Each donor's leukapheresis produced roughly between about 0.85 and 10 billion PBMCs. For each donor, CD4 naive and CD4 memory were each given three plates, CD8 naive was given two plates, and CD8 memory was given one plate.

CD8 naive samples were CD45RO-negative cells positively selected for CCR7, giving a CD45RA+CCR7+ population that excluded TemRA cells. Donors were healthy HIV-negative adults with no recently reported acute infections or vaccinations. Every donor was a Caucasian adult residing in Nashville, Tennessee, USA. Blood was collected by leukapheresis, and PBMCs were isolated by Ficoll-Histopaque density gradient centrifugation and then cryopreserved in liquid nitrogen vapor phase. Analytical flow cytometry was used to check the purity and quantity of every magnetically sorted T cell population. Each sorted fraction had its genomic DNA isolated and then quantified by UV absorbance on a Nanodrop 2000c. Results the study describes overall, beyond this receptor: Because the study included a small number of donors, the genetic and exposure-history diversity represented was limited. Clonotypes shared by all four sorted-subset donors showed higher generation probabilities than non-shared clonotypes. Pairwise subsampling led to the expectation that sequencing depth would affect the degree of clonotype sharing among donors. Rarefaction of sorted-subset datasets indicated incomplete sequencing despite the large sequencing depth. Across a handful of donors, about 5% of naive CD4, roughly 3.5% of naive CD8, 2% to 2.5% of memory CD4, and over 0.35% of memory CD8 clonotypes were shared. Larger estimated clonotype richness was generally found for naive subsets than for memory subsets. Sampling was limited to blood, and TCR repertoires in tissue likely differ from TCR repertoires in blood.

TCR CDR3 regions were amplified from genomic DNA by multiplex PCR using the deep immunoSEQ assay. Extracted genomic DNA from each cell subset was distributed evenly across all wells of several immunoSEQ 96-well plates, and each plate was treated as a replicate. For sorted subsets, each replicate PCR was loaded with roughly 200 ng genomic DNA, equivalent to 25,000 to 35,000 T cell genomes. The purified libraries were quantified using a Qubit 3.0 fluorometer, sized with a Bioanalyzer 2100, and then quantified again using the KAPA Library Quantification kit. A separate single-read 150-cycle Illumina NextSeq 550 flow cell was used to sequence each immunoSEQ 96-well plate. The authors processed their data as follows. The immunoSEQ output contained only junctional sequences without quality scores, so filtering could not match that applied to full-length reads. Sequences were annotated with PyIR, a Python wrapper for IgBLAST v1.9, and V/J genes and CDR3 were assigned using IMGT germline references. Any read was removed if the V/J assignment was weak (E-value above 1e-6), the CDR3 was missing, or the read contained stop codons, out-of-frame junctions, or ambiguous translated residues. V3J clonotypes were defined as sequences sharing an identical inferred V gene, J gene, and CDR3 amino acid sequence. To compute the percentage overlap between repertoires, the number of shared unique clonotypes was divided by the size of the smaller repertoire. Three approaches were used to assess repertoire richness: RTK rarefaction, the Chao1 estimator, and Recon v2.1 estimates of unobserved clonotypes. OLGA was used to compute generation probabilities for all TCRbeta clonotypes that the gDNA method yielded from a few donors. Not all clones reach the TCRdb copy of this immuneACCESS table, which keeps in-frame sequences only. Checked studies attribute under half of the gap to unresolved V genes and leave the rest unexplained. D and trimming come from the DNA, and the V and J calls and clone size come from that table. Here the sample has some 800,000 clones; 85% to 95% occur a single time. The ten most abundant clones make up approximately 25% of the sample.

Trimming removed 5 bases from V and 5 bases from J; the gene matches leave 16 bases unexplained. Looking up the germline V gene (reference sequence) yields CDR1 SEHNR and CDR2 FQNEAQ. From the cysteine up to the phenylalanine, the CDR3 has a length of 17 residues. Just the 51-base CDR3 DNA is kept, in frame starting at base 1. The chain was built from TRBV7-9 and TRBJ2-5, and 8 junction bases match TRBD2. Material for sequencing was naive CD8+ T cells sorted from blood. The cell subset or site label here, explained by the study, means: CD45RA+CCR7+. This clonotype was obtained from a young man in good health. The nucleotide sequence is TGTGCCAGCAGCGTACAAGTCGCGGGGGGCTTGGATGAGACCCAGTACTTC. It is translated as CASSVQVAGGLDETQYF.